This TCR beta chain was found in a study of control samples from healthy donors and cancer patients (dated by TCRdb to 2019 to 2021). The junction carries 16 bases between V and J, which are trimmed by 10 bases and 3 bases respectively. The CDR3 runs 13 residues from the cysteine to the phenylalanine. Only the CDR3 part of the read is kept: 39 bases, read in frame from the first base. The germline V gene sets CDR1 to SGHTA and CDR2 to FQGNSA. Libraries were constructed by the immunoSEQ multiplex PCR assay. TCRdb took over this immuneACCESS table, retaining in-frame rearrangements with V and J assigned. Such tables are incomplete; in checked studies, under half of the missing clones stem from an unresolved V gene, and the remainder is unexplained. Here the sample has some 130,000 clones; around nine tenths occur a single time. The ten largest clonotypes hold roughly 8% of the sample. Details on this clone: The target of this receptor is not known. Per-base quality was not reported, and no clone a single base away is much larger than it.

This sequence was found in a man aged 50 to 60 with head and neck cancer. The sample was PBMCs. Recombination joined TRBV7-2 with TRBJ2-7; the best D guess is TRBD2, with 7 bases matching. The CDR3 reads CATRGAGDYEQYF. Read as DNA, the sequence is TGTGCCACCCGGGGGGCGGGAGACTACGAGCAGTACTTC.